This is a list of T cell receptor beta chains from one sample in a study of long-term antiretroviral therapy in people with HIV. The protocol was immunoSEQ multiplex PCR, while the TCRdb copy is restricted to in-frame clones and leaves out a portion. Found here are about 48,000 clones, around 80% of them singletons; the top ten hold 3%. Source: unsorted PBMCs, taken 0.8 years after starting antiretroviral therapy. All receptors come from a woman under 30 with HIV. The CDR3 runs from the conserved cysteine through the conserved F or W. The D gene is left open where the match is weak. Only part of the rows carry a size: once, few, many, or a class if the clone is expanded.

-	TRBV11-2	-	13	TRBJ2-1	CASGTGLNNEQFF	TGTGCCAGCGGAACGGGACTCAACAATGAGCAGTTCTTC
-	TRBV10-3	-	14	TRBJ1-1	CAISNREPNTEAFF	TGTGCCATCAGTAACAGGGAACCGAACACTGAAGCTTTCTTT
-	TRBV4-3	-	13	TRBJ2-7	CASSQDQRTPRTF	TGCGCCAGCAGCCAAGATCAACGGACTCCCAGGACCTTC
-	TRBV28	once	15	TRBJ2-7	CASSSSPGPAGEQYF	TGTGCCAGCAGTTCCTCTCCGGGACCCGCGGGAGAGCAGTACTTC
TRBD2	TRBV2	-	15	TRBJ2-1	CASSSLAGSFNEQFF	TGTGCCAGCAGTTCACTAGCGGGGAGTTTCAATGAGCAGTTCTTC
-	TRBV7-2	-	16	TRBJ2-7	CASSPVRDVGAYEQYF	TGTGCCAGCAGCCCCGTCCGGGACGTTGGGGCCTACGAGCAGTACTTC
TRBD1	TRBV29-1	-	13	TRBJ2-7	CSVQGQGAYEQYF	TGCAGCGTCCAAGGACAGGGTGCTTACGAGCAGTACTTC
TRBD1	TRBV4-3	-	19	TRBJ2-1	CASSQDSAKGQGARNEQFF	TGCGCCAGCAGCCAAGACTCAGCTAAAGGACAGGGGGCAAGGAATGAGCAGTTCTTC
TRBD2	TRBV5-4	-	15	TRBJ2-1	CASSLSSGRVNEQFF	TGTGCCAGCAGCTTGTCCAGCGGGAGGGTGAATGAGCAGTTCTTC
TRBD1	TRBV2	-	15	TRBJ2-6	CASSDRGVGANVLTF	TGTGCCAGCAGCGACAGGGGAGTTGGGGCCAACGTCCTGACTTTC
-	TRBV9	-	14	TRBJ1-4	CASTSGGTNEKLFF	TGTGCCAGCACGTCCGGAGGGACTAATGAAAAACTGTTTTTT
-	TRBV19	-	15	TRBJ2-7	CATARSTDRPYEQYF	TGTGCCACTGCGAGGTCGACAGACCGACCCTACGAGCAGTACTTC
-	TRBV27	-	17	TRBJ2-3	CASSWRTRGRVVDTQYF	TGTGCCAGCAGTTGGAGGACTCGCGGGCGGGTGGTAGATACGCAGTATTTT
-	TRBV5-5	-	16	TRBJ2-7	CASSQILDSPAYEQYF	TGTGCCAGCAGCCAAATATTAGACAGTCCTGCCTACGAGCAGTACTTC
-	TRBV6-5	-	14	TRBJ1-3	CASSYSYGVGTIYF	TGTGCCAGCAGTTACTCGTACGGGGTCGGCACCATATATTTT
TRBD1	TRBV5-1	-	12	TRBJ1-1	CASSWGGQGAFF	TGCGCCAGCAGCTGGGGGGGACAGGGTGCTTTCTTT
-	TRBV7-2	-	15	TRBJ2-7	CASSLGGTLSYEQYF	TGTGCCAGCAGCTTAGGCGGGACCCTCTCCTACGAGCAGTACTTC
-	TRBV11-1	-	13	TRBJ2-1	CASSLGAYNEQFF	TGTGCCAGCAGCTTAGGGGCCTACAATGAGCAGTTCTTC
-	TRBV9	-	16	TRBJ2-7	CASSVWPAQSSYEQYF	TGTGCCAGCAGCGTATGGCCAGCTCAGAGCTCCTACGAGCAGTACTTC
TRBD2	TRBV7-9	-	16	TRBJ2-7	CASSPPGLADLYEQYF	TGTGCCAGCAGCCCGCCGGGACTAGCGGACCTTTACGAGCAGTACTTC
-	TRBV5-1	-	15	TRBJ1-5	CASSPDAGLGQPQHF	TGCGCCAGCAGCCCCGACGCAGGGTTGGGACAGCCCCAGCATTTT
-	TRBV6-5	-	12	TRBJ1-4	CASSSLDEKLFF	TGTGCCAGCAGTTCGCTAGATGAAAAACTGTTTTTT